The TCR beta chain described here comes from a study of T-cell memory formation after mild COVID-19. The CDR3 loop spans 13 amino acids. Unmatched junction bases numbered 1, after V lost 1 base and J lost 6 bases. TCRdb re-called the 5' RACE reads through MiXCR, storing one row per CDR3 protein. The data show around 370,000 distinct CDR3 sequences, with around 20% seen just once and 12% held by the top ten. This clonotype was counted a few times. J is TRBJ2-7 and V is TRBV12-3 or TRBV12-4, with TRBD1 matching 9 bases. This clonotype was sampled from an adult woman who had mild COVID-19 (a few samples of this study predate the infection). Cell type and time point are not known. The sample comprised PBMCs or a T cell subset sorted from them (not recorded which). CDR3 coding DNA: TGTGCCAGCAGTTTAGGGACAGGGGCCGAGCAGTACTTC. As protein: CASSLGTGAEQYF.